The 22 T cell receptor beta chains given below trace back to one sample, sequenced in a study of T cell responses to AZD1222 COVID-19 vaccine. TCRdb's copy holds only in-frame clones and misses some; the assay was immunoSEQ multiplex PCR. The sample records 150,000 to 200,000 clones, approximately 90% being singletons. The sequences come from peripheral blood, collected on day 0 of AZD1222 vaccination. Receptor source: an adult in good health.

V usage is TRBV9 and J usage is TRBJ1-6; a weak D match, TRBD1 (6 bases). With 0 bases removed from V and 7 bases from J, the gap between germline ends came to 11 bases. Germline V gene data show CDR1 as SGDLS and CDR2 as YYNGEE. This CDR3 comprises 15 residues. CDR3 coding DNA: TGTGCCAGCAGCGTAGATCAGGGGCCGAATTCACCCCTCCACTTT. The encoded protein is CASSVDQGPNSPLHF.

V and J are TRBV21-1 and TRBJ1-1; TRBD1 is the table's D call and was not checked against the DNA. TRBV21-1 represents a pseudogene. This CDR3 has 19 amino acids. CDR3 sequence reads: CASSKASLPGQGMNTEAFF. In DNA, the CDR3 is TGTGCCAGCAGCAAAGCGTCCCTCCCGGGACAGGGGATGAACACTGAAGCTTTCTTT.

The chain carries TRBV6-4 and TRBJ1-1, with 9 nucleotides matching TRBD1. The CDR3 is made up of 16 amino acids. Germline V gives CDR1 MRHNA, CDR2 SNTAGT. The V segment lost 5 bases and the J segment 7 bases; nucleotides outside the gene matches: 14. DNA of the CDR3: TGTGCCAGCAGTAAAGCGCCGGGACAGGGACTTGGTGAAGCTTTCTTT. Its protein is CASSKAPGQGLGEAFF.

The gene calls are TRBV3-1 (or the pseudogene TRBV3-2) and TRBJ2-1; D may correspond to TRBD1 or TRBD2 (6 bases each). CDR1 and CDR2 from the germline V gene are LGHDT and YNNKEL (reference sequence). The CDR3 extends over 13 amino acids. Trimming cost V 1 base and J 8 bases, with 9 bases left between them. The CDR3 bases are TGTGCCAGCAGCCAAGCTGGGGGGCATGAGCAGTTCTTC. Amino acid sequence: CASSQAGGHEQFF.

In the case of this clone: Other nucleotide sequences in the sample specify the same CDR3. The gene calls are TRBV5-1 and TRBJ1-5; 7 bases match TRBD1. V gave up 2 bases and J gave up 5 bases; unmatched junction bases: 1. CDR3 size: 13 residues. Germline-derived CDR1 and CDR2 are SGHRS and YFSETQ. The CDR3 nucleotides are TGCGCCAGCAGCTTTGACAGGGATCAGCCCCAGCATTTT. Its protein is CASSFDRDQPQHF.

The chain uses TRBV7-9 and TRBJ2-1, with TRBD2 matching 13 bases. The germline V gene encodes CDR1 SEHNR and CDR2 FQNEAQ (reference sequence). The CDR3 is 15 amino acids. J lost 7 bases, V lost 3 bases, and 3 bases had no gene match. CDR3 region: CASSFTSGRANEQFF. CDR3 nucleotide sequence: TGTGCCAGCAGCTTCACTAGCGGGAGGGCTAATGAGCAGTTCTTC.

V is TRBV4-2 and J is TRBJ2-1; D might be TRBD2 (6 bases). Trimming pared 0 bases from V and 6 bases from J, leaving 27 bases between. Germline lookup yields CDR1 LGHNA and CDR2 YNFKEQ. This CDR3 is built from 20 residues. CDR3 coding DNA: TGTGCCAGCAGCCAAGATGGGCCGGGAGCCAGGGCGAGTCCTGGCAATGAGCAGTTCTTC. Protein product: CASSQDGPGARASPGNEQFF.

This clone was detected a few times. J is TRBJ2-1 and V is TRBV6-4, with 11 nucleotides matching TRBD2. The CDR3 consists of 16 residues. Germline loops: CDR1 MRHNA, CDR2 SNTAGT. With V trimmed by 5 bases and J by 7 bases, 10 bases remained unmatched. CDR3 region: CASSNASGRPVNEQFF. CDR3 nucleotides: TGTGCCAGCAGTAATGCTAGCGGGAGGCCGGTAAATGAGCAGTTCTTC.

The chain couples TRBV12-3 or TRBV12-4 to TRBJ2-7; perhaps TRBD2 as D (5 bases). The ends were cut back, 3 bases at V and 6 bases at J, with 12 bases in the middle. CDR3 length equals 13 residues. CDR3 loop: CASSLDWLTEQYF. The CDR3 nucleotides are TGTGCCAGCAGTTTGGACTGGTTGACCGAGCAGTACTTC.

V gene TRBV9 combines with J gene TRBJ2-1; D ambiguous. Looked up from germline, CDR1 is SGDLS and CDR2 is YYNGEE. The length of the CDR3 is 15 residues. The V end lost 4 bases, the J end lost 4 bases, and 15 bases lay between the germline ends. The CDR3 nucleotides read TGTGCCAGCAGCCCACTCCTAGGGTTGTACAATGAGCAGTTCTTC. This codes for CASSPLLGLYNEQFF.

This chain joins TRBV11-2 and TRBJ2-2; a weak D match, TRBD1 (6 bases). This CDR3 is built from 15 residues. The V end was cut by 2 bases, the J end by 7 bases, with 14 bases between. The germline CDR1 and CDR2 sequences are SGHAT and FQNNGV. CDR3: CASSLRGSMVGELFF. For the CDR3, the DNA is TGTGCCAGCAGCTTAAGGGGGAGTATGGTCGGGGAGCTGTTTTTT.

A word on this clone: Other DNA sequences of this sample code for an identical CDR3. V usage is TRBV6-5 and J usage is TRBJ1-1; D gene uncertain. Per the germline V gene, CDR1 is MNHEY and CDR2 is SVGAGI. The germline V and J ends were trimmed by 2 bases and 0 bases, with 4 bases remaining between them. This CDR3 contains 13 residues. CDR3 protein: CASSYAVNTEAFF. In DNA form, the CDR3 reads TGTGCCAGCAGTTACGCTGTGAACACTGAAGCTTTCTTT.

This sequence joins TRBV30 and TRBJ2-2, with TRBD2 identical over 8 bases. Germline CDR1 reads GTSNPN; CDR2 reads SVGIG (reference sequence). The CDR3 length is 16 residues. V gave up 3 bases and J gave up 1 base; unmatched junction bases: 7. The CDR3 sequence: CAWRLAGGQNTGELFF. CDR3 coding DNA: TGTGCCTGGAGACTGGCGGGAGGACAGAACACCGGGGAGCTGTTTTTT.

J is TRBJ2-7 and V is TRBV30; tentatively, D is TRBD2 (5 bases). V gave up 0 bases and J gave up 6 bases, with 15 bases separating them. CDR1 is GTSNPN and CDR2 is SVGIG in the germline V gene (reference sequence). The CDR3 sequence is 14 residues long. Written as DNA, the CDR3 is TGTGCCTGGAGTGTAACCAGCCCCCGGGGCGAGCAGTACTTC. Translated, it gives CAWSVTSPRGEQYF.

V is TRBV30 and J is TRBJ1-6; D is unresolved. Germline V gene lookup returns CDR1 GTSNPN and CDR2 SVGIG (reference sequence). CDR3 length: 16 residues. Trimming cost V 0 bases and J 0 bases, with 9 bases left between them. CDR3 sequence (DNA): TGTGCCTGGAGTGTCGGGGAAAGCTCCTATAATTCACCCCTCCACTTT. This translates into CAWSVGESSYNSPLHF. Full variable domain (outside the CDR3, taken from reference TRBV30 and TRBJ1-6): SQTIHQWPATLVQPVGSPLSLECTVEGTSNPNLYWYRQAAGRGLQLLFYSVGIGQISSEVPQNLSASRPQDRQFILSSKKLLLSDSGFYLCAWSVGESSYNSPLHFGNGTRLTVT.

This clone was seen a single time. V and J are TRBV7-2 and TRBJ2-7; 8 nucleotides align to TRBD1. Germline V gene sequence: CDR1 SGHTA, CDR2 FQGNSA. J gave up 2 bases and V 5 bases, and 11 bases lay outside the gene matches. The CDR3 extends over 16 amino acids. The CDR3, as DNA: TGTGCCAGCAGCCTCCTCCCCGGGACAGGAACCTACGAGCAGTACTTC. This codes for CASSLLPGTGTYEQYF.

This sequence joins TRBV6-2 or TRBV6-3 and TRBJ2-2; the D is unclear. The CDR3 length is 15 residues. Germline CDR1 reads MNHEY; CDR2 reads SVGEGT. V lost 3 bases to trimming and J lost 5 bases, with 13 bases between them. The CDR3 nucleotides are TGTGCCAGCAGTTATTCGGCGGTTCGGACCGGGGAGCTGTTTTTT. Translated, it gives CASSYSAVRTGELFF.

CDR3 bases: TGTGCCAGCAGTTTGGGACTAGCTTACGAGCAGTACTTC. Amino acids: CASSLGLAYEQYF. This sequence joins TRBV12-3 or TRBV12-4 and TRBJ2-7; 9 nucleotides match TRBD2. J was trimmed by 4 bases and V by 3 bases; bases with no gene match: 1. This CDR3 region has 13 residues.

V gene TRBV5-6 combines with J gene TRBJ1-3; D remains unclear. The V and J ends lost 2 bases and 3 bases respectively, with 9 bases between them. From germline, CDR1 is SGHDT and CDR2 YYEEEE. CDR3 length: 14 residues. The CDR3 loop is CASSLVGVGNTIYF. CDR3 DNA: TGTGCCAGCAGCTTAGTGGGAGTTGGAAACACCATATATTTT.

The rearrangement links TRBV5-1 to TRBJ2-1, with a tentative D call TRBD2 (6 bases). The CDR3 consists of 15 residues. V was clipped by 4 bases and J by 3 bases, with 14 bases between them. The germline gives CDR1 SGHRS, CDR2 YFSETQ. Written as DNA, the CDR3 is TGCGCCAGCAGCCCGGATAGCGGCCGCTACAATGAGCAGTTCTTC. This gives the protein CASSPDSGRYNEQFF.

The gene calls are TRBV12-5 and TRBJ2-1; 8 bases map to TRBD2. The J segment lost 6 bases and the V segment lost 0 bases, leaving 7 bases of the junction unmatched. The CDR3 consists of 16 residues. The germline CDR1 and CDR2 sequences are LGHNT and FRNRAP. As DNA, the CDR3 is TGTGCTAGTGGTTTGGTACTGTCTAGCGGGTCCAATGAGCAGTTCTTC. Translation: CASGLVLSSGSNEQFF.

The CDR3 is CASSRSAPEAFF. The CDR3 DNA reads TGTGCCAGCTCCCGGTCTGCCCCTGAAGCTTTCTTT. This chain links TRBV18 with TRBJ1-1; D uncertain. CDR1 is KGHSH and CDR2 is LQKENI in the germline V gene. V gave up 6 bases and J gave up 6 bases, with 11 bases separating them. The CDR3 sequence is 12 residues long. The full variable domain, its missing parts supplied by reference TRBV18 and TRBJ1-1, is NAGVMQNPRHLVRRRGQEARLRCSPMKGHSHVYWYRQLPEEGLKFMVYLQKENIIDESGMPKERFSAEFPKEGPSILRIQQVVRGDSAAYFCASSRSAPEAFFGQGTRLTVV.